A single sample is the source of the 5 T cell receptor beta chains below, sequenced in a study of shared clonotypes between healthy human individuals. Sequenced by immunoSEQ multiplex PCR; TCRdb stores in-frame clones only, minus some. The sample includes over 2 million clones, roughly 96% of them seen just once. Sequencing was done on a sample of naive CD4+ T cells sorted from blood. Specified subset: CD45RA+ positively selected. The source is a man younger than 35 in good health.

V and J are TRBV7-9 and TRBJ2-7; D is uncertain. This CDR3 contains 15 residues. V was pared by 2 bases and J by 4 bases, with 15 bases between. Germline CDR1 SEHNR, CDR2 FQNEAQ (reference sequence). CDR3 nucleotides: TGTGCCAGCAGCTTATCTGTCCAGGACGATTACGAGCAGTACTTC. Protein: CASSLSVQDDYEQYF.

This chain connects TRBV10-1 to TRBJ2-7, with 7 bases lining up with TRBD2. Germline V gene lookup returns CDR1 WNHNN and CDR2 SYGVQD (reference sequence). CDR3 length equals 15 residues. V lost 0 bases, J lost 2 bases, and 4 bases stayed unmatched. The DNA of the CDR3 is TGCGCCAGCAGTGAGTCCGGCGGGAGTACCTACGAGCAGTACTTC. It is translated as CASSESGGSTYEQYF.

The chain links TRBV13 to TRBJ2-1; D possibly corresponds to TRBD1 (6 bases). V lost 5 bases to trimming and J lost 7 bases, with 15 bases between them. Per germline, CDR1 PRHDT and CDR2 FYEKMQ (reference sequence). This CDR3 contains 14 residues. As DNA, the CDR3 is TGTGCCAGCAGCCTTGACAGGTTGGAGAATGAGCAGTTCTTC. Translated, it gives CASSLDRLENEQFF. Filled out from reference TRBV13 and TRBJ2-1, the complete variable domain reads AAGVIQSPRHLIKEKRETATLKCYPIPRHDTVYWYQQGPGQDPQFLISFYEKMQSDKGSIPDRFSAQQFSDYHSELNMSSLELGDSALYFCASSLDRLENEQFFGPGTRLTVL.

This chain links TRBV10-3 with TRBJ2-2; TRBD2 matches 10 bases. Germline CDR1 reads ENHRY; CDR2 reads SYGVKD. The CDR3 is made up of 15 amino acids. Trimming cost V 4 bases and J 5 bases; bases outside gene matches: 4. In nucleotides, the CDR3 is TGTGCCATCAGTGCGCCTAGCGGGAGAACCGGGGAGCTGTTTTTT. It specifies CAISAPSGRTGELFF.

The chain uses TRBV7-2 and TRBJ1-2, with 8 nucleotides matching TRBD1. This CDR3 has 16 amino acids. Germline lookup yields CDR1 SGHTA and CDR2 FQGNSA. V was pared by 5 bases and J by 1 base, with 9 bases of the junction left unmatched. The CDR3 sequence is CASSLGSDRGNYGYTF. The CDR3, as DNA: TGTGCCAGCAGCCTCGGGAGCGACAGGGGTAACTATGGCTACACCTTC.